One and the same sample provided the 20 T cell receptor beta chains below, sequenced in a study of T cell changes during pregnancy in multiple sclerosis. Sequencing was performed with immunoSEQ multiplex PCR; in TCRdb, only in-frame clones are kept and a portion is missing. Of around 57,000 clones in the sample, over 80% were seen once. Sample: peripheral blood, taken in the first trimester of pregnancy. All receptors derive from a female donor in good health, enrolled as a control in a pregnancy study.

V usage is TRBV5-1 and J usage is TRBJ2-2; 9 bases agree with TRBD1. Trimming at V came to 0 bases and at J to 3 bases, leaving 3 bases not matched to a gene. Germline V CDR1 and CDR2: SGHRS, YFSETQ. The CDR3 consists of 16 residues. CDR3 nucleotides: TGCGCCAGCAGCTTGGCACAGGGGGCGCACACCGGGGAGCTGTTTTTT. This encodes CASSLAQGAHTGELFF.

This chain connects TRBV11-2 to TRBJ2-7, with D tentatively TRBD2 (7 bases). Germline CDR1 and CDR2: SGHAT and FQNNGV. The ends were cut back, 8 bases at V and 8 bases at J, with 16 bases in the middle. The CDR3 is 12 amino acids. The CDR3 coding sequence is TGTGCCAGCCGGGGGGCGGCTTGGCAGCAGTACTTC. Translated: CASRGAAWQQYF.

This clone was recorded a few times. V is TRBV19 and J is TRBJ2-1; 9 nucleotides agree with TRBD1. The germline CDR1 and CDR2 sequences are LNHDA and SQIVND (reference sequence). This CDR3 spans 15 amino acids. J gave up 9 bases and V 5 bases, and 11 bases lay outside the gene matches. The CDR3 nucleotides read TGTGCCAGTAGTGCAACAGGGGGCTACCAGATTGAGCAGTTCTTC. Protein sequence: CASSATGGYQIEQFF.

V is TRBV27 and J is TRBJ2-7, with TRBD1 matching 8 bases. The CDR3 is made up of 15 amino acids. V trimming: 6 bases; J trimming: 1 base; junction bases outside the gene matches: 8. The germline CDR1 and CDR2 sequences are MNHEY and SMNVEV (reference sequence). The CDR3 coding sequence is TGTGCCAGCAGACCCGGGACAGGCATTTCCTACGAGCAGTACTTC. Its protein product is CASRPGTGISYEQYF.

The chain is built from TRBV25-1 and TRBJ1-2, with a weak D call TRBD1 (5 bases). Germline V gives CDR1 MGHDK, CDR2 SYGVNS. The CDR3 is made up of 14 amino acids. V lost 0 bases and J lost 4, with 9 bases in between. CDR3 coding DNA: TGTGCCAGCAGTGAATATGCGGGGGTCTATGGCTACACCTTC. Translation gives CASSEYAGVYGYTF.

The V gene is TRBV5-8, the J gene TRBJ2-3; 9 nucleotides line up with TRBD2. This CDR3 has 17 residues. V lost 2 bases to trimming and J lost 0 bases; unmatched junction nucleotides: 7. Germline lookup yields CDR1 SGHTS and CDR2 YDEGEE. CDR3 coding DNA: TGTGCCAGCAGCTTTGCTAGCGGGGATCGCAGCACAGATACGCAGTATTTT. Amino acid sequence: CASSFASGDRSTDTQYF.

The J gene is TRBJ2-5, the V gene TRBV6-1; D might be TRBD1 (6 bases). From germline, CDR1 is MNHNS and CDR2 SASEGT. The CDR3 is made up of 15 amino acids. V lost 5 bases, J lost 1 base, and 14 bases lay in between. The CDR3 protein is CASSPLGASQETQYF. In nucleotides, the CDR3 is TGTGCCAGCAGTCCCCTGGGGGCCTCCCAAGAGACCCAGTACTTC.

The genes are TRBV30 and TRBJ1-1; D unclear. The length of the CDR3 is 13 residues. The germline V gene has CDR1 GTSNPN and CDR2 SVGIG (reference sequence). V was clipped by 2 bases and J by 4 bases, with 11 bases between them. Written as DNA, the CDR3 is TGTGCCTGGAGTCCCCCCGGGGTCACTGAAGCTTTCTTT. Its translation: CAWSPPGVTEAFF.

This chain joins TRBV19 and TRBJ2-3, with 11 nucleotides matching TRBD2. Germline-derived CDR1 and CDR2 are LNHDA and SQIVND (reference sequence). V was clipped by 5 bases and J by 1 base; unmatched bases: 5. This CDR3 spans 16 amino acids. The CDR3 DNA reads TGTGCCAGTAGTTCAGGTAGCGGGGGGGGCACAGATACGCAGTATTTT. It yields the protein CASSSGSGGGTDTQYF.

V and J are TRBV20-1 and TRBJ2-7; the match to TRBD1 covers 7 bases. After removal of 6 bases from V and 8 bases from J, the junction contained 7 bases not matched to a gene. CDR3 length equals 11 residues. The germline gives CDR1 DFQATT, CDR2 SNEGSKA (reference sequence). The CDR3: CSARTGGQQYF. CDR3 in DNA: TGCAGTGCAAGGACAGGAGGTCAGCAGTACTTC.

This sequence joins TRBV6-1 and TRBJ2-7; 9 bases line up with TRBD2. The CDR3 consists of 16 residues. Trimming took 0 bases from V and 6 from J; bases not matched to a gene: 9. Germline CDR1 reads MNHNS; CDR2 reads SASEGT. Here the CDR3 DNA reads TGTGCCAGCAGTGAAGCGCCAGGACTAGCGACCGGCGAGCAGTACTTC. Its protein product is CASSEAPGLATGEQYF.

The V and J genes are TRBV7-3 and TRBJ2-5; tentatively, D is TRBD2 (5 bases). Trimming removed 2 bases at V and 2 bases at J, with 12 bases between. The CDR3 consists of 15 residues. Germline CDR1 SGHTA, CDR2 FQGTGA. CDR3 nucleotide sequence: TGTGCCAGCAGCTTAGGGTCTGGGAGACAAGAGACCCAGTACTTC. Protein sequence: CASSLGSGRQETQYF.

The chain joins TRBV27 to TRBJ1-3; no definite D call. Trimming pared 2 bases from V and 0 bases from J, leaving 5 bases between. The CDR3 extends over 14 amino acids. CDR1 is MNHEY and CDR2 is SMNVEV in the germline V gene (reference sequence). The CDR3: CASSLIGSGNTIYF. The CDR3 DNA follows: TGTGCCAGCAGTTTAATCGGCTCTGGAAACACCATATATTTT.

The chain is built from TRBV11-3 and TRBJ2-2, with D perhaps TRBD2 (6 bases). This CDR3 comprises 15 residues. The V end was cut by 5 bases, the J end by 3 bases, with 13 bases between. Per the germline V gene, CDR1 is SGHNT and CDR2 is YENEEA. This chain's CDR3 is CASSLAGTYTGELFF. For the CDR3, the DNA is TGTGCCAGCAGCCTAGCCGGGACTTACACCGGGGAGCTGTTTTTT.

J is TRBJ2-2 and V is TRBV30, with 12 bases matching TRBD2. This CDR3 has 17 residues. The germline CDR1 and CDR2 sequences are GTSNPN and SVGIG (reference sequence). Germline trimming cut 2 bases from V and 3 bases from J; bases unmatched to any gene: 7. This CDR3 reads CAWSPGTSGLHTGELFF. The CDR3, as DNA: TGTGCCTGGAGTCCCGGGACTAGCGGGTTGCACACCGGGGAGCTGTTTTTT.

The V gene is TRBV7-8, the J gene TRBJ2-7, with 8 bases identical to TRBD1. Trimming took 2 bases from V and 0 from J; bases not matched to a gene: 15. There are 19 residues in the CDR3. Germline V gene sequence: CDR1 SGHVS, CDR2 FQNEAQ. For the CDR3, the DNA is TGTGCCAGCAGCTTAATTGCCAGGGGGCCCGAGGGGCCCTCCTACGAGCAGTACTTC. The encoded protein is CASSLIARGPEGPSYEQYF.

The chain links TRBV6-6 to TRBJ1-2; TRBD1 is a possible D gene (5 bases). Between the trimmed V and J ends, which lost 1 base and 8 bases, there was a span of 14 bases. Germline V lookup: CDR1 MNHNY, CDR2 SVGAGI (reference sequence). The CDR3 sequence is 14 residues long. The CDR3 DNA reads TGTGCCAGCAGTTACTGGGACCAGGCGGGGGGCTACACCTTC. This encodes CASSYWDQAGGYTF.

The chain uses TRBV27 and TRBJ1-3, with D unresolved. Germline-derived CDR1 and CDR2 are MNHEY and SMNVEV (reference sequence). The CDR3 has 11 amino acids. Trimming shortened V by 6 bases and J by 4 bases, and 4 bases separated the two germline ends. The CDR3 sequence is CASRAGNTIYF. DNA of the CDR3: TGTGCCAGCAGGGCCGGAAACACCATATATTTT.

DNA for the CDR3: TGTGCCAGCAGCCCCCTCACGGGGGGCTCCTACGAGCAGTACTTC. It translates to CASSPLTGGSYEQYF. The chain joins TRBV5-5 to TRBJ2-7, with 7 bases that match TRBD2. This CDR3 spans 15 amino acids. Germline loops: CDR1 SGHKS, CDR2 YYEKEE (reference sequence). The ends lost 4 bases at V and 0 bases at J; junction bases unmatched: 7.

V is TRBV19 and J is TRBJ1-5, with TRBD1 matching over 7 bases. In germline, CDR1 is LNHDA, CDR2 SQIVND (reference sequence). The length of the CDR3 is 14 residues. The J segment lost 6 bases and the V segment lost 3 bases, leaving 5 bases of the junction unmatched. The CDR3 sequence: CASSIPGGPQPQHF. In DNA form, the CDR3 reads TGTGCCAGTAGTATCCCAGGGGGTCCTCAGCCCCAGCATTTT.